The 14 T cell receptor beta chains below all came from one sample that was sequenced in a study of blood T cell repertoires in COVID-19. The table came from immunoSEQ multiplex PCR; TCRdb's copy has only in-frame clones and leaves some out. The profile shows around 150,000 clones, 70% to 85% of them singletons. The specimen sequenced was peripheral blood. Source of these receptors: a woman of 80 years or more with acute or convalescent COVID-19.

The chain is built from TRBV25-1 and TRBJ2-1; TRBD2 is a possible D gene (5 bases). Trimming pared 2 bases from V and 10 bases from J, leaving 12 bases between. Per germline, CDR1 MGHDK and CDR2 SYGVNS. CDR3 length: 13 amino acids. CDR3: CASSEKDSIEQFF. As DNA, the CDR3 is TGTGCCAGCAGTGAAAAGGACTCCATAGAGCAGTTCTTC.

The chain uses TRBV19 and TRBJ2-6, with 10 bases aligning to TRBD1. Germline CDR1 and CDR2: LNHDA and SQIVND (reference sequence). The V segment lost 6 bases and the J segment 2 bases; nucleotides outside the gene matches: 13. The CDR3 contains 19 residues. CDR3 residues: CASSSHSRDRGTGANVLTF. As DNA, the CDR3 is TGTGCCAGTAGCTCACATTCCCGGGACAGGGGAACTGGGGCCAACGTCCTGACTTTC.

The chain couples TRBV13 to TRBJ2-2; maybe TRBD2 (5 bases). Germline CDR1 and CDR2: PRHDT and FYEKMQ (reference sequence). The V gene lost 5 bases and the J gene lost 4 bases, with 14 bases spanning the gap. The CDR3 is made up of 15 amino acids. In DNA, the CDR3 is TGTGCCAGCAGCCTCAGTGCGGCGGGCACCGGGGAGCTGTTTTTT. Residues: CASSLSAAGTGELFF.

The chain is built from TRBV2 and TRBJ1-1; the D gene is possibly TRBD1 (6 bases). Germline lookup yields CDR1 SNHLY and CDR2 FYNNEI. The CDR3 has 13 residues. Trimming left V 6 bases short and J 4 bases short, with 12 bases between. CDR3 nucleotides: TGTGCCAGCAGCTGGGACACCCCCACTGAAGCTTTCTTT. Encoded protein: CASSWDTPTEAFF.

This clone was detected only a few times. The CDR3 sequence is CASSLAGTGANVLTF. The CDR3 nucleotides read TGTGCCAGCAGCTTGGCGGGGACTGGGGCCAACGTCCTGACTTTC. This chain uses TRBV5-5 with TRBJ2-6, with D maybe TRBD2 (5 bases). Germline lookup yields CDR1 SGHKS and CDR2 YYEKEE (reference sequence). This CDR3 is 15 amino acids long. Deletions cut 0 bases from V and 2 bases from J, with 6 bases between.

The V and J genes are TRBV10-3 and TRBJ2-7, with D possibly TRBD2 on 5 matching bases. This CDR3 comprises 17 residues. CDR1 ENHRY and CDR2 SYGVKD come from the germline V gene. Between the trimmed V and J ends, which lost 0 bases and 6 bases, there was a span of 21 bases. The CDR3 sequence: CAISESIDGSWLGEQYF. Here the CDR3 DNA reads TGTGCCATCAGTGAGTCGATCGATGGGAGCTGGTTGGGCGAGCAGTACTTC.

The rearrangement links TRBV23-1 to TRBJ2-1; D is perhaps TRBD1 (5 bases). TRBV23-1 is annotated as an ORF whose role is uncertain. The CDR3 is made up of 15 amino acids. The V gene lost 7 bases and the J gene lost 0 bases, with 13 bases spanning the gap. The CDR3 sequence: CASTQGVSSYNEQFF. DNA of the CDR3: TGCGCCAGCACCCAAGGGGTAAGCTCCTACAATGAGCAGTTCTTC.

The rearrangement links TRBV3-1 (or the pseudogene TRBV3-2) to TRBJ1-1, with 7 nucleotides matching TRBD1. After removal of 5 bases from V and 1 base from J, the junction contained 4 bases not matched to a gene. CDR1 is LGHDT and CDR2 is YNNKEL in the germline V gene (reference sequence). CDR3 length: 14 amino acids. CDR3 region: CASSYRGRNTEAFF. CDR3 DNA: TGTGCCAGCAGCTACAGGGGAAGGAACACTGAAGCTTTCTTT.

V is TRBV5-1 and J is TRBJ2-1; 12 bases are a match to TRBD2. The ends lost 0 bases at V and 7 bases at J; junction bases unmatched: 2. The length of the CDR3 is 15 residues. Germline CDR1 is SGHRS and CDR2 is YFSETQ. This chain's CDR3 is CASSLGLAGANEQFF. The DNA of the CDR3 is TGCGCCAGCAGCTTGGGACTAGCGGGGGCGAATGAGCAGTTCTTC.

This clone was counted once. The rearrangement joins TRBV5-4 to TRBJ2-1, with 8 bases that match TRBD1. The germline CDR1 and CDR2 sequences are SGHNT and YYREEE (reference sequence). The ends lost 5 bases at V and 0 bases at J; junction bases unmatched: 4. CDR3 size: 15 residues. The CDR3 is CASRPTGGSYNEQFF. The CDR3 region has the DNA TGTGCCAGCAGACCAACAGGGGGCTCCTACAATGAGCAGTTCTTC.

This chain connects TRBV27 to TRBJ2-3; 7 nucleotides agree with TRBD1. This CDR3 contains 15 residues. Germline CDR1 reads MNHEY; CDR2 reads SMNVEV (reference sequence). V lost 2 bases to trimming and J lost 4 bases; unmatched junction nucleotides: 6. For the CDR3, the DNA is TGTGCCAGCAGTTTAGCAGGGGGTGTTCCAGATACGCAGTATTTT. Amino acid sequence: CASSLAGGVPDTQYF.

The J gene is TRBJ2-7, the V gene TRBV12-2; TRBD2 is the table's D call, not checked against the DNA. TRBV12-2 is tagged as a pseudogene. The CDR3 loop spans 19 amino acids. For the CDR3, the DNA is TGTGCAAGTCGCTTACTATTCACACCCGTAGCGGGAGCTTCCTACGAGCAGTACTTC. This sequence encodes CASRLLFTPVAGASYEQYF.

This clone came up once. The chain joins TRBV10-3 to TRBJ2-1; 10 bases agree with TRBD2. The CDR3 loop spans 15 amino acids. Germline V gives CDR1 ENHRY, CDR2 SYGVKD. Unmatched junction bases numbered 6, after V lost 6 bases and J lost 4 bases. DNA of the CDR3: TGTGCCATCAGGCTGACTAGCGGGCCTTACAATGAGCAGTTCTTC. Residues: CAIRLTSGPYNEQFF.

CDR3 protein: CASSHGLESSYNEQFF. CDR3 DNA sequence: TGCGCCAGCAGCCATGGTCTAGAGAGCTCCTACAATGAGCAGTTCTTC. V is TRBV4-3 and J is TRBJ2-1; D ambiguous. CDR1 and CDR2 (germline): LGHNA, YSLEER. CDR3 length: 16 amino acids. The V gene lost 3 bases and the J gene lost 0 bases, with 12 bases spanning the gap.